This T cell receptor (beta chain) derives from a study of T cell repertoires in cytomegalovirus infection. Overall study results and limits: HLA-C-restricted CMV-specific TCR beta clonotypes were dominant in the ex vivo response.

The CDR3 length is 19 residues. V lost 3 bases to trimming and J lost 6 bases; unmatched junction nucleotides: 20. Germline lookup yields CDR1 SGHTA and CDR2 FQGNSA. TCRdb recomputed calls from the reads with MiXCR, one row per CDR3 protein. The sample yields some 300,000 distinct CDR3 sequences, approximately 10% seen once. As regards this clonotype: Its antigen is still unknown.

This receptor was identified in a human donor in good health (CMV status not recorded). Some clones in this sample may be carry-over from other donors' samples. The sequenced material came from PBMCs. The J gene is TRBJ2-3, the V gene TRBV7-2; 8 bases line up with TRBD2. The CDR3 DNA sequence: TGTGCCAGCAGCTTTAGCACAATCCAGCGGGGGCCCGCCGGGGATACGCAGTATTTT. Translating it yields CASSFSTIQRGPAGDTQYF. Looking up the rest from reference TRBV7-2 and TRBJ2-3 gives the full variable domain: GAGVSQSPSNKVTEKGKDVELRCDPISGHTALYWYRQSLGQGLEFLIYFQGNSAPDKSGLPSDRFSAERTGGSVSTLTIQRTQQEDSAVYLCASSFSTIQRGPAGDTQYFGPGTRLTVL.